This paragraph reports one TCR beta chain. It has no known antigen specificity. Per-nucleotide qualities are absent, and no much larger clonotype sits a single base away. The treatment or condition tag for this specimen amounts to: 10-day PBMC culture with coronavirus spike peptide pools or control peptides (ViraFEST assay). To expand antigen-specific T cells with peptide pools and then pick out the expanded clonotypes through TCR sequencing, the study relied on the ViraFEST assay. The positive SARS-CoV-2 PCR tests of the convalescent patients were dated from March to December 2020, before the Alpha, Beta and Delta variants emerged in the United States. Each well held 1.5 million to 2.5 million PBMCs cultured with roughly 10 ug/ml peptide pools in IMDM containing around 5% human AB serum and 9.5 to 10 IU/ml IL-2. Half of the culture medium was replaced with fresh IL-2-containing medium on days 3 and 7. CD4+ T cells were isolated after roughly eleven days of culture through negative selection using the EasySep CD4+ T cell isolation kit. Ficoll-Paque Plus gradient centrifugation was used to isolate PBMCs from whole blood, and the isolated PBMCs were then either used fresh or cryopreserved at -140C. Triplicate wells were generally used for each culture condition.

The library was generated by PCR. TCR sequencing of DNA from cultured CD4+ T cells used the Oncomine TCR Beta short-read assay at the Johns Hopkins FTIC core. The QIAamp micro DNA kit was used to extract genomic DNA from the cultured CD4+ T cells. Oncomine TCR Beta libraries made from cultured CD4+ T cells were pooled using unique dual indexes and sequenced on an Illumina iSeq 100. Per the authors' processing: Non-productive sequences were removed, and CDR3s that did not start with C, did not end with F or W, or were shorter than 7 amino acids were discarded. Antigen-specific clonotypes were identified using the MANAFEST web application through comparison of peptide-stimulated wells with reference and other culture wells. An FDR below 0.05, an odds ratio above 5, and a productive frequency above 0.1% in at least two of three replicate wells were required for clones to be considered positive. Clonotypes that were significantly expanded in both SARS-CoV-2 spike wells and at least one common cold coronavirus spike condition were defined as cross-reactive. CDR3 homology was assessed with Levenshtein distances (stringdist) and unrooted phylogenetic trees (ape) in R version 3.6.1. TCRdb handled the public reads itself, with Q25 trimming in fastp and clone calling in MiXCR, and kept productive beta chains. Each record represents a unique CDR3 protein, reported with the most common genes and DNA among its rows. The V and J calls and clone size come from TCRdb's table, not from the authors' own analysis. Recorded for this sample are over 20,000 distinct CDR3 sequences; approximately 48% of them occurred a single time. Of the sample, 5.5% falls within the top ten clones.

This record comes from a study of vaccination and CD4 T cells after COVID-19 (dated by TCRdb to the early 2020s). About the study as a whole: Every convalescent patient had a positive nasal swab PCR test for SARS-CoV-2, with mild disease in under ten patients and severe disease in one. Six males and four females were included in the convalescent cohort, with two Hispanic individuals, seven Caucasians, two Asians and one multiracial person represented. Participants got two doses of the Pfizer-BioNTech BNT162b2 vaccine (n=8) or two doses of the Moderna mRNA-1273 vaccine (n=2). Post-COVID blood samples from convalescent patients were collected a median of around 100 days after diagnosis, with a range of roughly 35 to 161 days. Post-vaccine blood samples were collected a median of about 69 days after the second vaccine dose, ranging from about 13 to 250 days. Culture stimuli were overlapping spike peptide pools from SARS-CoV-2 and from the common cold coronaviruses HCoV-NL63, HCoV-OC43 and HCoV-229E. Control cultures received a CEFX viral epitope pool as the positive control, an HIV-1 Nef peptide pool as the negative control, or no peptide. The spike-specific CD4+ TCR repertoire was compared before and after mRNA vaccination in over nine COVID-19 convalescent patients and several infection-naive healthy vaccine recipients. Results and caveats for the whole study, not just this receptor: The study included relatively few convalescent patients and did not analyze early timepoints after natural infection. In convalescent patients, a median around 84% of post-vaccine SARS-CoV-2-reactive clones were detected only after vaccination, and vaccine-specific priming was suggested by this finding. Although the median number of SARS-CoV-2-reactive clonotypes went up from roughly 22 after infection to some 38 after vaccination, the increase was not significant. Nearly all vaccine-specific clones in convalescent patients (304 of 307) were mono-reactive for SARS-CoV-2 spike rather than cross-reactive with common cold coronaviruses.

Trimming costs V 5 bases and J 5 bases, and their ends lie 18 bases apart. The germline V gene (reference sequence) specifies DFQATT as CDR1 and SNEGSKA as CDR2. CDR3 length: 14 amino acids, cysteine to phenylalanine. Only the CDR3 portion is preserved as DNA: 42 bases, with reading frame beginning at the first base. Recombination linked TRBV20-1 to TRBJ2-5; a tentative D call is TRBD1 (6 bases match). Sequencing was done on a sample of CD4+ T cells from blood, cultured in vitro. The receptor was derived from a human donor who had recovered from COVID-19. In nucleotides, the sequence is TGCAGTGCTCCTGACCCGTTGAGGGGGGAGACCCAGTACTTC. It translates as CSAPDPLRGETQYF.